What follows is one T cell receptor beta chain and its context. Its antigen is undetermined. The data belong to a study of T cell responses to AZD1222 COVID-19 vaccine. Study-wide context: Second-dose timings of about 4 or about 12 weeks were pooled. General study points: Clonal diversity was possibly underestimated, and white British individuals and females predominated among donors. Sampled repertoires all dated from after the peak T cell response.

CDR3 length equals 13 residues. Per the germline V gene, CDR1 is MNHEY and CDR2 is SVGAGI. V lost 8 bases and J 0 bases, leaving 10 bases between the germline ends. The data were produced by immunoSEQ multiplex PCR, yet TCRdb's version contains in-frame clones alone and is incomplete. Of about 87,000 clones detected, 90% appear once; the ten largest clones hold almost 8.5%. This chain links TRBV6-5 with TRBJ1-1; D is possibly TRBD1 (5 bases). This receptor was obtained from an adult in good health. The sample in question was peripheral blood, obtained on day 0 of AZD1222 vaccination. CDR3 DNA sequence: TGTGCCAGCCAGTGGGGGGTGAACACTGAAGCTTTCTTT. Residues: CASQWGVNTEAFF.